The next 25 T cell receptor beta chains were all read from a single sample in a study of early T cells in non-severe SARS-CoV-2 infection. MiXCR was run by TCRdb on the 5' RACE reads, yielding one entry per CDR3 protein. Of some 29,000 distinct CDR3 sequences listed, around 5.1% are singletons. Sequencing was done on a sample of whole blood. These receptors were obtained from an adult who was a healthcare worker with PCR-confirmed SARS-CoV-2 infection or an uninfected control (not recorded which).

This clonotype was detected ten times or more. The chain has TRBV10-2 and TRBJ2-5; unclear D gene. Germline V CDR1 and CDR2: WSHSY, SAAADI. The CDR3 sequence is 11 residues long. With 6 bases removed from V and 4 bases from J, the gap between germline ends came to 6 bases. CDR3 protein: CASSLRETQYF. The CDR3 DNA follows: TGCGCCAGCAGCCTCCGAGAGACCCAGTACTTC.

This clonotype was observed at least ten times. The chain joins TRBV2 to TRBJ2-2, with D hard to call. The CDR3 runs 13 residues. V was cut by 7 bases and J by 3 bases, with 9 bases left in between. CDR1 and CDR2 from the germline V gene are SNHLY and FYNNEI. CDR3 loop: CASNGRYTGELFF. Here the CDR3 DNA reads TGTGCCAGCAACGGTAGATACACCGGGGAGCTGTTTTTT.

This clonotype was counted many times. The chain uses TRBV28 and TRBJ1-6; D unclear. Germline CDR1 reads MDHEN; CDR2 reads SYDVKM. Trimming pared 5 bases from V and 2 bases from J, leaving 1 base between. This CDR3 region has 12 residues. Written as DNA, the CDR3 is TGTGCCAGCAGTCCCTATAATTCACCCCTCCACTTT. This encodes CASSPYNSPLHF.

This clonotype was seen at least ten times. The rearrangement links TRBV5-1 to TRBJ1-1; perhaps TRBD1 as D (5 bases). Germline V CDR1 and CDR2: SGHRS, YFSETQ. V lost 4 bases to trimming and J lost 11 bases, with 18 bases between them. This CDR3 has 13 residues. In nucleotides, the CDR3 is TGCGCCAGCAGCCGAGAGGGGTCGTATAGTGCTTTCTTT. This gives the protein CASSREGSYSAFF.

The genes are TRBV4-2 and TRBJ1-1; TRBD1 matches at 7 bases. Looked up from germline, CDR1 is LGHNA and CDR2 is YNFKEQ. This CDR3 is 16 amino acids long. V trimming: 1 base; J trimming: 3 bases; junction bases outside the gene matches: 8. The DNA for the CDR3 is TGTGCCAGCAGCCAAGTGAGCAGGGGGACAGACACTGAAGCTTTCTTT. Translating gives CASSQVSRGTDTEAFF.

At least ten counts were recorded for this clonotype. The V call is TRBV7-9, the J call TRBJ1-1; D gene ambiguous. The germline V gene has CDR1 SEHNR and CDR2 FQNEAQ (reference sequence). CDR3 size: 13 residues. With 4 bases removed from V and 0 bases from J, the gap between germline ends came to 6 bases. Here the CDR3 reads CASSSPMNTEAFF. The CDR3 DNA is TGTGCCAGCAGCTCCCCAATGAACACTGAAGCTTTCTTT. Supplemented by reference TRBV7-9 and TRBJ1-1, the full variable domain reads DTGVSQNPRHKITKRGQNVTFRCDPISEHNRLYWYRQTLGQGPEFLTYFQNEAQLEKSRLLSDRFSAERPKGSFSTLEIQRTEQGDSAMYLCASSSPMNTEAFFGQGTRLTVV.

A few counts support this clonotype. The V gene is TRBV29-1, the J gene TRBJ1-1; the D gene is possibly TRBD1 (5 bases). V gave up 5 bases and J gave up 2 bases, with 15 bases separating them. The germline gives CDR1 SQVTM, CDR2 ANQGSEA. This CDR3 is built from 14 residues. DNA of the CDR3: TGCAGCGTTTTAGTCAGGGCCATCAACACTGAAGCTTTCTTT. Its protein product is CSVLVRAINTEAFF. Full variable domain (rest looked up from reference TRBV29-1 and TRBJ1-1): SAVISQKPSRDICQRGTSLTIQCQVDSQVTMMFWYRQQPGQSLTLIATANQGSEATYESGFVIDKFPISRPNLTFSTLTVSNMSPEDSSIYLCSVLVRAINTEAFFGQGTRLTVV.

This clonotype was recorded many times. CDR3 amino acids: CSGQDRNAEQYF. The DNA for the CDR3 is TGCAGCGGACAGGACAGGAACGCCGAGCAGTACTTC. The chain joins TRBV29-1 to TRBJ2-7; 7 positions agree with TRBD1. The germline gives CDR1 SQVTM, CDR2 ANQGSEA. The CDR3 totals 12 residues. Germline trimming cut 7 bases from V and 6 bases from J; bases unmatched to any gene: 9.

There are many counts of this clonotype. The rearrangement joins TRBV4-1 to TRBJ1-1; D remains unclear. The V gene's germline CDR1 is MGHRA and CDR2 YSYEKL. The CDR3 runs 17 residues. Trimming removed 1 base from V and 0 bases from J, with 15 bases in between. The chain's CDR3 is CASSQAQRSLLNTEAFF. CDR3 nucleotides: TGCGCCAGCAGCCAAGCCCAGCGTTCGCTCTTGAACACTGAAGCTTTCTTT.

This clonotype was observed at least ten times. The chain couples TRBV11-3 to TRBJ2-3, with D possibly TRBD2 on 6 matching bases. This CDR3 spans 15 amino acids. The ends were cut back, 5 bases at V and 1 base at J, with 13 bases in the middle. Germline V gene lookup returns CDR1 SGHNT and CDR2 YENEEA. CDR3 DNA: TGTGCCAGCAGCCCCGGGGGAGGAGGCACAGATACGCAGTATTTT. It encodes CASSPGGGGTDTQYF.

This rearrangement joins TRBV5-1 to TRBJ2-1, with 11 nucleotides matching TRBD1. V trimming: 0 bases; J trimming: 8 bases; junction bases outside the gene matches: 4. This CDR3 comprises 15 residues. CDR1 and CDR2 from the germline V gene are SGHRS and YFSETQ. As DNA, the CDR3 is TGCGCCAGCAGCTTGGGCGGGACAGGGGGTGATGAGCAGTTCTTC. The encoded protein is CASSLGGTGGDEQFF.

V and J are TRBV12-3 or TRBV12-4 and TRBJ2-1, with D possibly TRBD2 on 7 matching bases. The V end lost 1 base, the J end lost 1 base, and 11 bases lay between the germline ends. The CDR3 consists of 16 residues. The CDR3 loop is CASSLEGGSSYNEQFF. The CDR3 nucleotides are TGTGCCAGCAGTTTAGAGGGGGGGTCGTCCTACAATGAGCAGTTCTTC.

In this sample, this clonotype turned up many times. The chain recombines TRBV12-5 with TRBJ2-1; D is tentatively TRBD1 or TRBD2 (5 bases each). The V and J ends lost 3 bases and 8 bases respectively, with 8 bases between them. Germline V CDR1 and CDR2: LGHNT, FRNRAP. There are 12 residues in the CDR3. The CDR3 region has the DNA TGTGCTAGTGGTTTCTGGGGGTATGAGCAGTTCTTC. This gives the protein CASGFWGYEQFF.

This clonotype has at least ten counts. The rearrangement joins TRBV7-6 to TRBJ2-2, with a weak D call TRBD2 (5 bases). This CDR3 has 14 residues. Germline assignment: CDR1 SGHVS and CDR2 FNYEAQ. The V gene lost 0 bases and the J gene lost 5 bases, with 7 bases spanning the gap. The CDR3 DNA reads TGTGCCAGCAGCTTAGCTCCGGGGACCGGGGAGCTGTTTTTT. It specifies CASSLAPGTGELFF.

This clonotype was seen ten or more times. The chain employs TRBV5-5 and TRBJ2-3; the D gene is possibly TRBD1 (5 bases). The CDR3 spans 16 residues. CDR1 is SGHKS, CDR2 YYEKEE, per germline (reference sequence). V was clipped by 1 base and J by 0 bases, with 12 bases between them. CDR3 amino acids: CASSLFPGPSTDTQYF. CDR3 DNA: TGTGCCAGCAGCTTGTTTCCAGGGCCTAGCACAGATACGCAGTATTTT.

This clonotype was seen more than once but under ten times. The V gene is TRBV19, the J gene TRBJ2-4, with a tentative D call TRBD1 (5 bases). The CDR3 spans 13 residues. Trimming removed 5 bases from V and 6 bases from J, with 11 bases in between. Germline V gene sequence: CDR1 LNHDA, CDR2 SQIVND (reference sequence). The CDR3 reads CASSPIDRNIQYF. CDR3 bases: TGTGCCAGTAGTCCTATCGACAGAAACATTCAGTACTTC.

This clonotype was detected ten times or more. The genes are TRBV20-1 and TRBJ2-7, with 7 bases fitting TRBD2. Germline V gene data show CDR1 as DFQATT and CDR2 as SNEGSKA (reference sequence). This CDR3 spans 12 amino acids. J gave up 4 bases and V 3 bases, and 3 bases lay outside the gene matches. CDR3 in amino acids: CSASGGSYEQYF. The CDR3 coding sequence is TGCAGTGCTAGCGGGGGGTCTTACGAGCAGTACTTC.

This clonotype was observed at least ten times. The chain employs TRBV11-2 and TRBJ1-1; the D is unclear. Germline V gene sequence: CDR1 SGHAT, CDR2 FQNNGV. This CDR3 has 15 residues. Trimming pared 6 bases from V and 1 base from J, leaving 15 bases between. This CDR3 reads CASSLKRTANTEAFF. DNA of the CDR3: TGTGCCAGCAGTCTCAAAAGGACCGCGAACACTGAAGCTTTCTTT.

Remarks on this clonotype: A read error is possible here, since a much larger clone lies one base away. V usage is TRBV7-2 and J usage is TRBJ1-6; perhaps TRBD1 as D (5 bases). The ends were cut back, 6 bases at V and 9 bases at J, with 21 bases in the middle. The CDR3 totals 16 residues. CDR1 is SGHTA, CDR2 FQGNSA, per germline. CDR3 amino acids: CASSPGSGNSGSPLHF. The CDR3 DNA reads TGTGCCAGCAGTCCCGGGTCAGGGAATAGCGGTTCACCCCTCCACTTT.

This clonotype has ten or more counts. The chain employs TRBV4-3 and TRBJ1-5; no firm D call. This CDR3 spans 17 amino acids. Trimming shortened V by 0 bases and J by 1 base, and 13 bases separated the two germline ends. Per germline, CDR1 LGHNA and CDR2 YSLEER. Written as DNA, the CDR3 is TGCGCCAGCAGCCAAGATTTATCCTCCAAAAGCAATCAGCCCCAGCATTTT. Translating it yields CASSQDLSSKSNQPQHF.

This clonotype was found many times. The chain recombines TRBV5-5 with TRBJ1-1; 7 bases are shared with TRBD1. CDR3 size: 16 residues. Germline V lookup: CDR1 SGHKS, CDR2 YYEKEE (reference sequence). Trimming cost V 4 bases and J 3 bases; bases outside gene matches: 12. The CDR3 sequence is CASSPGQLEGDTEAFF. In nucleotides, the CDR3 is TGTGCCAGCAGCCCGGGACAGCTAGAGGGGGACACTGAAGCTTTCTTT.

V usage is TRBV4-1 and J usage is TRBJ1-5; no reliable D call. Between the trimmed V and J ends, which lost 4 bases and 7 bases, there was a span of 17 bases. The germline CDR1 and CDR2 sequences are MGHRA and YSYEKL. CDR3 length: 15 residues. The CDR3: CASSLVGGHGQPQHF. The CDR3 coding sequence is TGCGCCAGCAGCCTCGTTGGAGGCCACGGACAGCCCCAGCATTTT.

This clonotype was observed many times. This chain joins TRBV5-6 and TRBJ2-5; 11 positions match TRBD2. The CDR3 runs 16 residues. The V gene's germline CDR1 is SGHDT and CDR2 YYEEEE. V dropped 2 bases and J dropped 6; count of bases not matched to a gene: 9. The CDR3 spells CASSFRSSGGLKTQYF. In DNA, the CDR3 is TGTGCCAGCAGCTTTCGGTCTAGCGGGGGGTTGAAGACCCAGTACTTC.

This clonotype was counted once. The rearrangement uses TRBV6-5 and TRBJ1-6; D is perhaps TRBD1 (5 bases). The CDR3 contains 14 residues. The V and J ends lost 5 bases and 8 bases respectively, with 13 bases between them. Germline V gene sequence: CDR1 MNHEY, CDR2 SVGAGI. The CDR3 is CASSQQPGDSPLHF. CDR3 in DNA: TGTGCCAGCAGTCAACAACCGGGGGATTCACCCCTCCACTTT.

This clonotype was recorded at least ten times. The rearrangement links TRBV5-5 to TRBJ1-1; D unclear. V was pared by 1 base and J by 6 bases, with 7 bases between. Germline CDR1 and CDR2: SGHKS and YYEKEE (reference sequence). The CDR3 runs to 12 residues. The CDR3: CASSLYGAEAFF. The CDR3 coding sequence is TGTGCCAGCAGCTTGTATGGGGCTGAAGCTTTCTTT.